This T cell receptor (beta chain) derives from a study of post-analysis software for immune sequencing data. Points from the study as a whole: Patients showed TRBV5-6, TRBV5-1 and TRBV20-1 among several TRBV segments more frequent than in controls.

This CDR3 comprises 16 residues. The V and J ends lost 1 base and 5 bases respectively, with 15 bases between them. The V gene's germline CDR1 is SGHVS and CDR2 FNYEAQ. As for this clonotype: The antigen remains undetermined.

Unique molecular identifiers were present in the TCR beta cDNA libraries. TCRdb re-derived calls from the PCR reads in MiXCR, one entry per CDR3 protein. This table has around 440,000 distinct CDR3 sequences, approximately 45% appearing once. The origin of this receptor is a girl aged 5-17 years with multiple sclerosis. The sequencing input was blood. The chain recombines TRBV7-6 with TRBJ1-5; D not resolved. CDR3 in DNA: TGTGCCAGCAGCTTAGTTGCGAGCAGATCGGATCAGCCCCAGCATTTT. Its translation: CASSLVASRSDQPQHF.